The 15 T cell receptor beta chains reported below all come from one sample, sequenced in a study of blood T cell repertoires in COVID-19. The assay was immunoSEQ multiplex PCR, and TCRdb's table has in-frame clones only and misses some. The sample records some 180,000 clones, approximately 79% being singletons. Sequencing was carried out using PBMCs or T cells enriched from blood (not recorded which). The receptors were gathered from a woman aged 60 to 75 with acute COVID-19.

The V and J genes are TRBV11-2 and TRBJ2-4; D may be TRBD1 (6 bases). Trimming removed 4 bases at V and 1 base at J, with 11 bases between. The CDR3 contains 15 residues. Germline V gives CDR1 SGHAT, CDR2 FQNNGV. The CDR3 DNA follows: TGTGCCAGCAGCTACAGGGTTCTGGCCAAAAACATTCAGTACTTC. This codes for CASSYRVLAKNIQYF.

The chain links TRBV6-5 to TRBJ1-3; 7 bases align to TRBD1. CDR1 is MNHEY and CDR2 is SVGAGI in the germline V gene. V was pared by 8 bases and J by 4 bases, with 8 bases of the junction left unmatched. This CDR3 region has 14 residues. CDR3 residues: CASGSTGWGNTIYF. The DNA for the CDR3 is TGTGCCAGCGGATCGACAGGGTGGGGAAACACCATATATTTT.

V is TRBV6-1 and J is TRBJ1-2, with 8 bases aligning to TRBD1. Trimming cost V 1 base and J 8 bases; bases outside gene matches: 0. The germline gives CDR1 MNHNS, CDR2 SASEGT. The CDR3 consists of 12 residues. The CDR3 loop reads CASSEGDRGYTF. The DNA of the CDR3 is TGTGCCAGCAGTGAAGGGGACAGGGGCTACACCTTC.

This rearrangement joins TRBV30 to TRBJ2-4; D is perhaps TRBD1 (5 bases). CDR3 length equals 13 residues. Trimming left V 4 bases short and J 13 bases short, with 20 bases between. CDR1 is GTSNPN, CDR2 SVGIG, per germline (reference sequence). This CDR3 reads CAWTQIPWGPQYF. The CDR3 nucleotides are TGTGCCTGGACCCAAATACCTTGGGGCCCCCAGTACTTC.

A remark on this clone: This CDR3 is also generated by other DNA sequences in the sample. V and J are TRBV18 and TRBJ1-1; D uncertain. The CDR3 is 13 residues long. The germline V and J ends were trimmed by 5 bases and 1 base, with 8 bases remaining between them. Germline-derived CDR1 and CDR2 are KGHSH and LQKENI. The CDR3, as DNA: TGTGCCAGCTCAGGGCAACCGAACACTGAAGCTTTCTTT. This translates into CASSGQPNTEAFF.

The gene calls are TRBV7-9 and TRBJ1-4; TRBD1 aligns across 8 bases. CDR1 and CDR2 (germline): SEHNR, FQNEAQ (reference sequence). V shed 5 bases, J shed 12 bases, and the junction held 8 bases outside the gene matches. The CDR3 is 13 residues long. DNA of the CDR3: TGTGCCAGCAGCAGACAGGGGTCGGGAGAACTGTTTTTT. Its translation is CASSRQGSGELFF.

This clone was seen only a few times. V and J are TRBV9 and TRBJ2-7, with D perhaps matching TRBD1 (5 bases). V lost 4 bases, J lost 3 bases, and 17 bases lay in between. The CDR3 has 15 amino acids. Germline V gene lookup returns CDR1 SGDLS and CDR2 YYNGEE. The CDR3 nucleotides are TGTGCCAGCAGCCCTCGTGGGGCAGTCCTCTACGAGCAGTACTTC. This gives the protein CASSPRGAVLYEQYF.

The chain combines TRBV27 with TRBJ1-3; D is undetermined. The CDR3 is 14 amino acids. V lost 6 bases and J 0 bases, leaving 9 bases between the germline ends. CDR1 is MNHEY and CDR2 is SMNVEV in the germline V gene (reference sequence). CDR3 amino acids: CASSLQHSGNTIYF. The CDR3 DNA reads TGTGCCAGCAGCCTTCAACACTCTGGAAACACCATATATTTT.

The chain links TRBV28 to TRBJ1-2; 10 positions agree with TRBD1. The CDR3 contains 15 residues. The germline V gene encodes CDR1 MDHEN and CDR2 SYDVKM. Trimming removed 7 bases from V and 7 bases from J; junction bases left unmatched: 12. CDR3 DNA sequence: TGTGCCAGCACTTTTACCGGACAGGGGGTAACTGGCTACACCTTC. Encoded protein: CASTFTGQGVTGYTF.

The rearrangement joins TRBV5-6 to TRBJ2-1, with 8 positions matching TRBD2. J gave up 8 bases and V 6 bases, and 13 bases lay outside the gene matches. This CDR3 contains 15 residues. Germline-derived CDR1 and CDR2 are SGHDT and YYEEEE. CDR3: CASTSGGGLPDEQFF. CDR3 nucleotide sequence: TGTGCCAGCACCTCTGGCGGGGGGTTACCCGATGAGCAGTTCTTC.

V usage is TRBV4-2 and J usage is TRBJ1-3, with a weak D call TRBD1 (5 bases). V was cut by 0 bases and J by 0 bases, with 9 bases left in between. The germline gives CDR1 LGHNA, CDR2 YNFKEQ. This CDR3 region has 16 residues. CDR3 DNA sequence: TGTGCCAGCAGCCAAGATGGGGCACGCTCTGGAAACACCATATATTTT. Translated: CASSQDGARSGNTIYF.

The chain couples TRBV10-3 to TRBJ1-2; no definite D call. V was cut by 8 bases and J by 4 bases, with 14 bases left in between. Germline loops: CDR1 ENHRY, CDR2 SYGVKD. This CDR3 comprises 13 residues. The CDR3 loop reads CAIGLEGGYGYTF. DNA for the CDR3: TGTGCCATCGGCCTTGAGGGTGGCTATGGCTACACCTTC.

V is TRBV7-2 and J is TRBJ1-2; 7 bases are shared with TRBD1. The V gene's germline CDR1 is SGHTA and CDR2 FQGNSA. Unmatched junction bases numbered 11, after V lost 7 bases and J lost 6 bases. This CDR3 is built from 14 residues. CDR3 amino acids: CASIPTGSYDGYTF. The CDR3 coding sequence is TGTGCCAGCATCCCGACAGGGTCGTATGATGGCTACACCTTC.

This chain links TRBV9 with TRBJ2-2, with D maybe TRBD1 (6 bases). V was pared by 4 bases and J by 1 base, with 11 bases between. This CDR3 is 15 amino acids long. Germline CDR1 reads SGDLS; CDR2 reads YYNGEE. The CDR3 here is CASSPGQLNTGELFF. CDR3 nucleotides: TGTGCCAGCAGCCCTGGACAGCTGAACACCGGGGAGCTGTTTTTT.

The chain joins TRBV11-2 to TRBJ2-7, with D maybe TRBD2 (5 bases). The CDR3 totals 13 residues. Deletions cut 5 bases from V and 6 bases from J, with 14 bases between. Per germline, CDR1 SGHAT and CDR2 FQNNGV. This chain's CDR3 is CASSLSGEGEQYV. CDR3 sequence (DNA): TGTGCCAGCAGCCTCTCAGGCGAGGGCGAGCAGTACGTC.